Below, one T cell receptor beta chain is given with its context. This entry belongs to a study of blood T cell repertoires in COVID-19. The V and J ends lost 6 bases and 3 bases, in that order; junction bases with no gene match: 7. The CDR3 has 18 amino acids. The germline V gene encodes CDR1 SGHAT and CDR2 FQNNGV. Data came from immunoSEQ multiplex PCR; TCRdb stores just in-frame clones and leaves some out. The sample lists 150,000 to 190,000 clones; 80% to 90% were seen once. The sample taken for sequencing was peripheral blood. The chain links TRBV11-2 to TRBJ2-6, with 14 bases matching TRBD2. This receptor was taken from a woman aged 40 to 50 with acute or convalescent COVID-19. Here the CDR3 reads CASRRPGLAGVGANVLTF. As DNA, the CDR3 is TGTGCCAGCAGAAGGCCGGGACTAGCGGGAGTTGGGGCCAACGTCCTGACTTTC. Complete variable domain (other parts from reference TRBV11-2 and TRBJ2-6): EAGVAQSPRYKIIEKRQSVAFWCNPISGHATLYWYQQILGQGPKLLIQFQNNGVVDDSQLPKDRFSAERLKGVDSTLKIQPAKLEDSAVYLCASRRPGLAGVGANVLTFGAGSRLTVL.